This T cell receptor (beta chain) stems from a study of persistence of HIV-infected CD4 T cells. Study-wide results and limits: Within sorted populations, more oligoclonal TCRs accompanied more oligoclonal proviruses.

CDR3 length: 14 amino acids. Germline V gene data show CDR1 as SNHLY and CDR2 as FYNNEI. Between the trimmed V and J ends, which lost 6 bases and 2 bases, there was a span of 13 bases. The immunoSEQ assay was version 4, run in survey mode. Repertoires were generated with immunoSEQ multiplex PCR, while TCRdb's copy carries only in-frame clones and drops some. The sample carries some 48,000 clones, about four fifths recorded once. The stimulus was lysate of CMV-infected fibroblasts, around 10 ug/mL. Sorted nonresponding memory CD4+ T cells were CD40L-negative, CD69-negative, CD45RO-high. Plasma HIV-1 RNA stayed below 50 copies/mL for at least 4 years. This clone was counted between two and nine times. What it binds is unknown.

This clonotype originated in an adult man with HIV who was CMV-seropositive. The specimen was CD4+ T cells sorted from PBMCs after 18-hour stimulation, collected from a patient who received antiretroviral therapy. V gene TRBV2 combines with J gene TRBJ2-5, with D perhaps TRBD1 (5 bases). In DNA form, the CDR3 reads TGTGCCAGCAGCCGAGTAGGGGAACAAGAGACCCAGTACTTC. Residues: CASSRVGEQETQYF.